This T cell receptor beta chain emerged from a study of T cell responses to AZD1222 COVID-19 vaccine (dated by TCRdb to about 2021). In the study overall: A total of about 230 trial participants underwent TCR sequencing, of whom some 210 received two doses of AZD1222 and around 26 received two doses of the MenACWY control vaccine. Trial participants were enrolled by age into 18-55, 56-69 and 70-plus year subgroups, with roughly 150, 30 and 60 TCR-sequenced participants respectively. Here is what the overall study found, with its caveats: Nearly half of unique spike-specific TCRs reportedly recognized epitopes outside regions mutated in the B.1.351 and B.1.1.7 variants. After two AZD1222 doses, spike-specific TCR breadth and depth were significantly higher than at day 0 and than in MenACWY recipients. Because no samples from the day 14 peak response were available, repertoires could be characterized only after the peak T cell response. Conclusions about previously exposed vaccinees are limited, since just a handful of AZD1222 recipients were seropositive for SARS-CoV-2 at baseline. The 56-69-year group was small, and its depth increase did not reach significance, likely because of low power. The vaccine-associated CD4 TCRs covered the entire spike protein, and the dominant responses fell in regions 160-218 and 743-854. Participants were mostly white British, with more females than males. The authors suggested clonal diversity may have been underestimated.

Note on this clone: Its antigen is not yet known. No qualities accompany the bases; no much larger clone lies one base away.

The CDR3 regions of human TCRbeta chains were analyzed by immunosequencing. As for the original processing: Repertoire TCRs were matched against a reference library of SARS-CoV-2-specific TCRs generated with the MIRA antigen-specificity platform. Breadth meant the fraction of unique TCRs that were SARS-CoV-2-associated, whereas depth meant the fraction of total T cells that were SARS-CoV-2-associated. Each spike-specific TCR was assigned to its reactive spike region and to a CD4 or CD8 class using the MIRA data. Log10-transformed breadth and depth values were compared by one-way ANOVA with Sidak's multiple comparisons tests. The table was pulled from immuneACCESS by TCRdb, which kept in-frame rearrangements only. Such tables lose some clones; where checked, under half of the loss comes from unresolved V genes, and the rest has no known cause. The D gene and trimming were derived from the DNA, and the V and J assignments and clone size from that table. The sample has 20,000 to 30,000 clones on record, over 75% of them singletons. The ten largest clones capture more than 30% of the sample.

The time point label of this sample denotes: about 28 days (+/-7) after the second vaccine dose. AZD1222 recipients given second doses at about 4 weeks or at about 12 weeks were pooled, since spike-specific TCR depth and breadth were not found to differ between the two schedules. The vaccinee samples were drawn from two UK trials, COV001 and COV002, one of which was a single-blind randomized controlled phase 2/3 trial testing AZD1222 (ChAdOx1 nCoV-19) in healthy adults. For TCRbeta chain sequencing, PBMC samples were collected from trial participants at day 0 and at day 28 after the second dose. The germline V gene sets CDR1 to KGHDR and CDR2 to SFDVKD. The CDR3 starts with the cysteine, ends with the phenylalanine, and has 15 residues. The entry retains the CDR3 DNA only, 45 bases that are in frame from base 1. V is shortened by 4 bases, J by 4 bases, and the region joining them spans 12 bases.

The sequence derives from an adult who received the AZD1222 COVID-19 vaccine. The V gene is TRBV24-1 and the J gene is TRBJ2-2, with the D segment identity uncertain. The sequencing used peripheral blood, collected 28 days after the second AZD1222 dose. The CDR3 region reads CATSDPPTLTGELFF. The nucleotide sequence is TGTGCCACCAGTGACCCTCCGACACTCACCGGGGAGCTGTTTTTT.